This T cell receptor (beta chain) is drawn from a study of blood T cell repertoires in COVID-19. Libraries were prepared by immunoSEQ multiplex PCR; TCRdb keeps only in-frame clonotypes and omits some of them. Altogether tens of thousands of clones are present, more than 65% being singletons, with the ten largest covering 25% to 35%. With 3 bases removed from V and 4 bases from J, the gap between germline ends came to 19 bases. CDR1 and CDR2 from the germline V gene are MNHEY and SVGEGT. There are 16 residues in the CDR3. The TCR sequence derives from a human donor in a cohort sampled during active COVID-19. The genes are TRBV6-2 or TRBV6-3 and TRBJ2-7; D perhaps matches TRBD1 (7 bases). Sequencing was performed on peripheral blood. CDR3 protein: CASSYLLGGQAYEQYF. The CDR3 nucleotides are TGTGCCAGCAGTTATCTCCTGGGAGGACAGGCATACGAGCAGTACTTC.